This TCR beta chain was sequenced for a study of T cells in Graves' hyperthyroidism and ophthalmopathy. This clonotype was recorded at least ten times. RNA transcripts were the template for amplifying TCR beta CDR3 regions. The TCR CDR3 first-round RT-PCR relied on the HTBI primer set. From the multiplex PCR reads, TCRdb called clonotypes with MiXCR, one entry per CDR3 protein. Of 400,000 to 500,000 distinct CDR3 sequences in the sample, roughly 13% were seen once. Trimming took 3 bases from V and 1 from J, leaving 15 bases between them. CDR3 size: 16 residues. Germline CDR1 is LGHNA and CDR2 is YNFKEQ.

Sequencing was performed on blood. The chain is built from TRBV4-2 and TRBJ1-1; D call uncertain. This TCR was sampled from a young woman with Graves' hyperthyroidism. The CDR3 nucleotides are TGTGCCAGCAGCCACGAAGCCCGACCGAGGAACACTGAAGCTTTCTTT. Encoded protein: CASSHEARPRNTEAFF.